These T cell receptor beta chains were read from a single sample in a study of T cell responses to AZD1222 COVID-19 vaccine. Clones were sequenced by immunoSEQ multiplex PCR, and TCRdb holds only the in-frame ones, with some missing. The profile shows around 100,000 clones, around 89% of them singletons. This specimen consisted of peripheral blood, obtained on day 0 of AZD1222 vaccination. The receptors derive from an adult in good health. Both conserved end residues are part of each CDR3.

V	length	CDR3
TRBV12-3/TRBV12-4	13	CASRAGLGQPQHF
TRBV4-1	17	CASSQGGTGFKTYGYTF
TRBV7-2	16	CASSLVGLAGFYEQYF
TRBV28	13	CASSWMYNSPLHF
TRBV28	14	CASSFTGSGQPQHF
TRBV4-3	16	CASSQGWDSWTGELFF
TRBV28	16	CASSSITGVLTDTQYF
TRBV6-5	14	CASRRWEGSYEQYF
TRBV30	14	CAWTALGRGTEAFF
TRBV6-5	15	CASILAFYSNQPQHF
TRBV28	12	CASSTGNYGYTF